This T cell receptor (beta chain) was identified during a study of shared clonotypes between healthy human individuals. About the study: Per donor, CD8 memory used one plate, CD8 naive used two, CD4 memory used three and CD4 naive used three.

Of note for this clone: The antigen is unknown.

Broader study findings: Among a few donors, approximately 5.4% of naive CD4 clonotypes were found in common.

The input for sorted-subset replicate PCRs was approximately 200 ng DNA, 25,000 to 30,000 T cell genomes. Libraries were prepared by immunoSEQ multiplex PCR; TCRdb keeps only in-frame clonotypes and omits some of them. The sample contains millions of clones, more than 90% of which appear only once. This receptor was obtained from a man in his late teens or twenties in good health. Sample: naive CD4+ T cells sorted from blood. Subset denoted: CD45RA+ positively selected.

CDR3 sequence (DNA): TGTGCCAGCAGTGTCCTACAGGGCGTCGACGGCTACACCTTC. This translates into CASSVLQGVDGYTF. V usage is TRBV2 and J usage is TRBJ1-2; a possible D gene is TRBD1 (6 bases). This CDR3 is 14 amino acids long. Between the trimmed V and J ends, which lost 4 bases and 8 bases, there was a span of 17 bases. The germline gives CDR1 SNHLY, CDR2 FYNNEI.